This T cell receptor beta chain came from a study of shared clonotypes between healthy human individuals. General study points: With several donors compared, 4% to 5.5% of naive CD4 clonotypes were shared. Incompleteness in sorted-subset sequencing, despite large depth, was shown by rarefaction. A generally larger estimated richness was seen in naive subsets than in memory subsets.

CD8 cells regarded as naive lacked CD45RO, were positively chosen for CCR7, and omitted terminally differentiated effector memory CD45RA+ cells. The CDR3 has 13 amino acids. Germline V CDR1 and CDR2: MNHNY, SVGAGI (reference sequence). V was pared by 0 bases and J by 5 bases, with 7 bases between. Assay: immunoSEQ multiplex PCR; the TCRdb copy retains only in-frame clones and omits some. The table shows hundreds of thousands of clones, with about 96% occurring only once. On this clone: The antigen remains unidentified. Other DNA sequences in the sample encode the same CDR3.

The chain couples TRBV6-6 to TRBJ1-1; D gene ambiguous. The source is a woman in her twenties or thirties in good health. Sequences were obtained from naive CD8+ T cells sorted from blood. The CDR3 is CASSYSEGTEAFF. Written as DNA, the CDR3 is TGTGCCAGCAGTTACTCTGAAGGGACTGAAGCTTTCTTT.